One sample yielded the 14 T cell receptor beta chains listed below, sequenced in a study of blood T cell repertoires in COVID-19. Using immunoSEQ multiplex PCR, the repertoire was profiled, and TCRdb retains in-frame clones only, with some absent. The table shows about 130,000 clones, with around three quarters occurring only once. Sequenced sample: peripheral blood. The receptors stem from a man aged 35-49 years with active or convalescent COVID-19.

This chain connects TRBV15 to TRBJ1-4, with D possibly TRBD1 on 6 matching bases. This CDR3 has 13 amino acids. V lost 4 bases to trimming and J lost 8 bases, with 11 bases between them. The V gene's germline CDR1 is LNHNV and CDR2 YYDKDF (reference sequence). The CDR3 nucleotides are TGTGCCACCAGCACAGGGGAAGCGGAAAAACTGTTTTTT. Translation: CATSTGEAEKLFF.

The rearrangement uses TRBV6-1 and TRBJ1-5; TRBD1 matches at 9 bases. CDR1 and CDR2 (germline): MNHNS, SASEGT. Trimming took 0 bases from V and 0 from J; bases not matched to a gene: 6. The CDR3 covers 18 residues. The CDR3, as DNA: TGTGCCAGCAGTGAAGCGGACAGGGGAAAGTATAGCAATCAGCCCCAGCATTTT. This encodes CASSEADRGKYSNQPQHF.

The V gene is TRBV6-4, the J gene TRBJ2-1; the match to TRBD2 covers 7 bases. Germline CDR1 and CDR2: MRHNA and SNTAGT. The junction had 14 bases not matched to a gene; V was cut back by 6 bases and J by 9 bases. This CDR3 has 15 residues. In DNA, the CDR3 is TGTGCCAGCAGAGTCTACTCAGATGCGGGGGTTGAGCAGTTCTTC. It encodes CASRVYSDAGVEQFF.

The chain uses TRBV6-6 and TRBJ2-5; D perhaps matches TRBD1 (6 bases). This CDR3 region has 16 residues. Germline lookup yields CDR1 MNHNY and CDR2 SVGAGI (reference sequence). The V end lost 7 bases, the J end lost 3 bases, and 21 bases lay between the germline ends. The CDR3 coding sequence is TGTGCCAGCAATAGCAGGGGTCGGATTTTAGAAGAGACCCAGTACTTC. It translates to CASNSRGRILEETQYF.

The chain combines TRBV9 with TRBJ2-3; D possibly corresponds to TRBD2 (5 bases). Germline loops: CDR1 SGDLS, CDR2 YYNGEE. There are 14 residues in the CDR3. The V end was cut by 0 bases, the J end by 4 bases, with 9 bases between. This CDR3 is CASSVGEFADTQYF. The CDR3 DNA follows: TGTGCCAGCAGCGTAGGGGAGTTCGCAGATACGCAGTATTTT.

The V and J genes are TRBV7-3 and TRBJ2-2, with no clear D. This CDR3 has 14 amino acids. Germline V gives CDR1 SGHTA, CDR2 FQGTGA. The V gene lost 5 bases and the J gene lost 3 bases, with 10 bases spanning the gap. The CDR3 nucleotides are TGTGCCAGCAGCCCCCGCGGTGACACCGGGGAGCTGTTTTTT. As protein: CASSPRGDTGELFF. Together with reference TRBV7-3 and TRBJ2-2, the CDR3 gives the full variable domain: GAGVSQTPSNKVTEKGKYVELRCDPISGHTALYWYRQSLGQGPEFLIYFQGTGAADDSGLPNDRFFAVRPEGSVSTLKIQRTERGDSAVYLCASSPRGDTGELFFGEGSRLTVL.

The genes are TRBV19 and TRBJ1-1; D may be TRBD1 (5 bases). Trimming pared 1 base from V and 4 bases from J, leaving 13 bases between. There are 15 residues in the CDR3. CDR1 and CDR2 (germline): LNHDA, SQIVND (reference sequence). The CDR3 loop is CASSIAGVGVTEAFF. The CDR3 DNA sequence: TGTGCCAGTAGTATAGCGGGGGTGGGGGTCACTGAAGCTTTCTTT.

This clone was recorded only once. The chain carries TRBV29-1 and TRBJ2-4, with D possibly being TRBD2 (7 bases). Germline V lookup: CDR1 SQVTM, CDR2 ANQGSEA. V was cut by 3 bases and J by 3 bases, with 12 bases left in between. The CDR3 extends over 14 amino acids. DNA of the CDR3: TGCAGCGTTGAGGGGGGGCTGGTCAAAAACATTCAGTACTTC. Protein sequence: CSVEGGLVKNIQYF.

V is TRBV6-6 and J is TRBJ1-6; a weak D match, TRBD1 (6 bases). Trimming cost V 4 bases and J 8 bases, with 18 bases left between them. Looked up from germline, CDR1 is MNHNY and CDR2 is SVGAGI (reference sequence). The CDR3 runs 16 residues. CDR3 sequence (DNA): TGTGCCAGCAGTTCTCCTCAGGACAGTTTGGATTCACCCCTCCACTTT. Translation gives CASSSPQDSLDSPLHF.

J is TRBJ2-6 and V is TRBV10-1; 9 nucleotides line up with TRBD2. Germline trimming cut 8 bases from V and 3 bases from J; bases unmatched to any gene: 5. The CDR3 covers 15 residues. Germline values: CDR1 WNHNN, CDR2 SYGVQD (reference sequence). CDR3 in DNA: TGCGCCAGCGTAGCGGGAGCGGATGGGGCCAACGTCCTGACTTTC. This encodes CASVAGADGANVLTF.

The chain carries TRBV2 and TRBJ1-2; D perhaps matches TRBD1 (5 bases). This CDR3 has 15 residues. Germline assignment: CDR1 SNHLY and CDR2 FYNNEI. Trimming cost V 3 bases and J 1 base, with 12 bases left between them. The CDR3 DNA sequence: TGTGCCAGCAGTGAGGGGCGTTCTCATAACTATGGCTACACCTTC. Amino acids: CASSEGRSHNYGYTF.

The chain links TRBV5-1 to TRBJ2-7; D perhaps matches TRBD1 (6 bases). CDR1 is SGHRS, CDR2 YFSETQ, per germline. V shed 2 bases and J shed 5 bases, with 23 bases lying between them. The CDR3 is made up of 17 amino acids. In DNA, the CDR3 is TGCGCCAGCAGCTTCTCCCTCAGGGGAAGAGAGGCAGACGAGCAGTACTTC. This codes for CASSFSLRGREADEQYF.

Only one count was recorded for this clone. V is TRBV19 and J is TRBJ1-2, with a weak D call TRBD1 (5 bases). This CDR3 comprises 14 residues. The germline gives CDR1 LNHDA, CDR2 SQIVND (reference sequence). Between the trimmed V and J ends, which lost 1 base and 6 bases, there was a span of 12 bases. This chain's CDR3 is CASSIVARDDGYTF. The CDR3 nucleotides are TGTGCCAGTAGTATAGTGGCGCGGGACGATGGCTACACCTTC.

The chain links TRBV20-1 to TRBJ2-7; D call uncertain. The CDR3 loop spans 11 amino acids. Germline assignment: CDR1 DFQATT and CDR2 SNEGSKA (reference sequence). V was cut by 5 bases and J by 7 bases, with 12 bases left in between. In DNA form, the CDR3 reads TGCAGTGCTCGGAGCGCGCAAGAGCAGTACTTC. Amino acids: CSARSAQEQYF.